One sample yielded the 26 T cell receptor beta chains listed below, sequenced in a study of T cells in Graves' hyperthyroidism and ophthalmopathy. From RNA transcripts, TCR beta CDR3 regions were amplified. With the HTBI primer set, the TCR CDR3 went through a first round of RT-PCR. MiXCR, run by TCRdb on the multiplex PCR reads, gives a single entry per CDR3 protein. Of a few hundred thousand distinct CDR3 sequences listed, around 13% are singletons. Sequences were obtained from blood. These receptors originate from a woman aged 40 to 49 with Graves' hyperthyroidism.

The sample holds many counts of this clonotype. V usage is TRBV15 and J usage is TRBJ1-5; no reliable D call. Trimming shortened V by 1 base and J by 3 bases, and 10 bases separated the two germline ends. Germline CDR1 and CDR2: LNHNV and YYDKDF (reference sequence). CDR3 size: 15 residues. CDR3 nucleotides: TGTGCCACCAGCAGAGGCGAAGGAGCCAATCAGCCCCAGCATTTT. It is translated as CATSRGEGANQPQHF.

At least ten counts were recorded for this clonotype. The V and J genes are TRBV20-1 and TRBJ1-1, with D hard to call. V was cut by 0 bases and J by 1 base, with 12 bases left in between. The CDR3 length is 15 residues. The germline V gene encodes CDR1 DFQATT and CDR2 SNEGSKA (reference sequence). CDR3 protein: CSARDPVKANTEAFF. CDR3 nucleotide sequence: TGCAGTGCTAGAGATCCCGTGAAGGCGAACACTGAAGCTTTCTTT.

Many counts were recorded for this clonotype. The gene calls are TRBV7-2 and TRBJ1-6; perhaps TRBD1 as D (5 bases). There are 18 residues in the CDR3. Germline-derived CDR1 and CDR2 are SGHTA and FQGNSA. The V gene lost 4 bases and the J gene lost 7 bases, with 23 bases spanning the gap. The CDR3 coding sequence is TGTGCCAGCAGCTATCACCTCACTAGGGGCTCGAGCAATTCACCCCTCCACTTT. Amino acids: CASSYHLTRGSSNSPLHF.

The chain employs TRBV7-9 and TRBJ2-3; D is perhaps TRBD1 or TRBD2 (6 bases each). The CDR3 covers 14 residues. Trimming left V 2 bases short and J 6 bases short, with 12 bases between. Germline CDR1 is SEHNR and CDR2 is FQNEAQ (reference sequence). CDR3 DNA sequence: TGTGCCAGCAGCTTAAGGGGGGAAATGGATACGCAGTATTTT. It encodes CASSLRGEMDTQYF.

This clonotype was recorded a few times. The genes are TRBV5-1 and TRBJ2-3; TRBD1 matches at 8 bases. J was trimmed by 1 base and V by 7 bases; bases with no gene match: 5. There are 14 residues in the CDR3. Germline-derived CDR1 and CDR2 are SGHRS and YFSETQ. Here the CDR3 DNA reads TGCGCCAGCGGGGACAGGAGGGGCACAGATACGCAGTATTTT. It translates to CASGDRRGTDTQYF.

To note about this clonotype: At one of its ends the junction is not consistent with the germline gene, which may arise from a read error. V gene TRBV7-7 combines with J gene TRBJ2-1; D is possibly TRBD2 (6 bases). The CDR3 covers 15 residues. Germline CDR1 reads SSHAT; CDR2 reads FNYEAQ (reference sequence). The CDR3 loop reads CASSLRASDYNEQFF. The CDR3 bases are TGTGCTAGCAGCTTAAGGGCTAGCGACTACAATGAGCAGTTCTTC.

This clonotype was seen many times. The chain carries TRBV10-2 and TRBJ1-2, with 8 nucleotides matching TRBD1. Germline CDR1 and CDR2: WSHSY and SAAADI. J gave up 7 bases and V 2 bases, and 6 bases lay outside the gene matches. The CDR3 length is 14 residues. The CDR3 protein is CASSEGQGGLGYTF. CDR3 coding DNA: TGCGCCAGCAGTGAGGGACAGGGAGGCCTTGGCTACACCTTC.

At least ten counts were recorded for this clonotype. The chain recombines TRBV12-3 or TRBV12-4 with TRBJ1-1; weak D call: TRBD1 (6 bases). Trimming took off 8 bases at V and 1 base at J, with 8 bases between the two ends. CDR3 size: 12 residues. CDR3 amino acids: CASGQQNTEAFF. CDR3 bases: TGTGCCAGCGGACAGCAGAACACTGAAGCTTTCTTT.

This clonotype was seen many times. The chain carries TRBV11-1 and TRBJ2-5, with 7 bases matching TRBD1. The CDR3 is 13 residues long. Trimming took 6 bases from V and 6 from J; bases not matched to a gene: 7. Germline V CDR1 and CDR2: SGHAT, FQDESV (reference sequence). CDR3 coding DNA: TGTGCCAGCAGTACGCAGGGGGTGCAGACCCAGTACTTC. Translated, it gives CASSTQGVQTQYF. The full variable domain, completed using reference TRBV11-1 and TRBJ2-5, is EAEVAQSPRYKITEKSQAVAFWCDPISGHATLYWYRQILGQGPELLVQFQDESVVDDSQLPKDRFSAERLKGVDSTLKIQPAELGDSAMYLCASSTQGVQTQYFGPGTRLLVL.

This clonotype turned up a few times. The chain is built from TRBV28 and TRBJ1-5; a weak D match, TRBD1 (5 bases). The V end was cut by 2 bases, the J end by 2 bases, with 16 bases between. Germline V lookup: CDR1 MDHEN, CDR2 SYDVKM. The CDR3 is 17 amino acids. CDR3 sequence reads: CASSLEAQQGGNQPQHF. The DNA of the CDR3 is TGTGCCAGCAGTTTAGAAGCACAGCAGGGCGGCAATCAGCCCCAGCATTTT.

This clonotype was picked up many times. The V call is TRBV6-1, the J call TRBJ1-5; weak D call: TRBD1 (5 bases). V lost 1 base and J lost 1, with 17 bases in between. Germline V lookup: CDR1 MNHNS, CDR2 SASEGT. This CDR3 is 18 amino acids long. CDR3 loop: CASSEVNTGGWSNQPQHF. In DNA, the CDR3 is TGTGCCAGCAGTGAAGTCAATACGGGGGGATGGAGCAATCAGCCCCAGCATTTT.

This clonotype was counted between two and nine times. The rearrangement links TRBV27 to TRBJ2-2; D is possibly TRBD1 (6 bases). This CDR3 region has 15 residues. Trimming took 8 bases from V and 0 from J, leaving 13 bases between them. CDR1 and CDR2 (germline): MNHEY, SMNVEV (reference sequence). CDR3 region: CASQRGTTNTGELFF. The CDR3 region has the DNA TGTGCCAGCCAAAGAGGGACAACGAACACCGGGGAGCTGTTTTTT.

The sample holds many counts of this clonotype. This chain links TRBV3-1 with TRBJ1-5; D is unresolved. The germline CDR1 and CDR2 sequences are LGHDT and YNNKEL (reference sequence). The V gene lost 1 base and the J gene lost 6 bases, with 7 bases spanning the gap. This CDR3 is 13 amino acids long. Here the CDR3 DNA reads TGTGCCAGCAGCCAAGTGGACGGTCAGCCCCAGCATTTT. Translated, it gives CASSQVDGQPQHF.

This clonotype came up a few times. This rearrangement joins TRBV5-1 to TRBJ2-5; 10 bases fit TRBD1. Germline V gene data show CDR1 as SGHRS and CDR2 as YFSETQ. The CDR3 covers 15 residues. After removal of 4 bases from V and 5 bases from J, the junction contained 8 bases not matched to a gene. Here the CDR3 reads CASSKGQGHRETQYF. Written as DNA, the CDR3 is TGCGCCAGCAGCAAGGGACAGGGGCACAGGGAGACCCAGTACTTC.

This clonotype was seen many times. The V gene is TRBV18, the J gene TRBJ2-3; 7 bases agree with TRBD2. Germline lookup yields CDR1 KGHSH and CDR2 LQKENI. The CDR3 consists of 11 residues. The V segment lost 6 bases and the J segment 6 bases; nucleotides outside the gene matches: 0. CDR3: CASSTSDTQYF. As DNA, the CDR3 is TGTGCCAGCTCGACTAGCGATACGCAGTATTTT.

The rearrangement links TRBV6-2 or TRBV6-3 to TRBJ2-7, with D possibly matching TRBD2 (6 bases). Germline V gene data show CDR1 as MNHEY and CDR2 as SVGEGT. The CDR3 sequence is 16 residues long. V lost 0 bases to trimming and J lost 0 bases, with 12 bases between them. Here the CDR3 reads CASSYSDASASYEQYF. The CDR3 nucleotides read TGTGCCAGCAGTTACTCGGACGCTAGCGCCTCCTACGAGCAGTACTTC.

In its sample, this clonotype was seen many times. This sequence joins TRBV28 and TRBJ2-6; D is ambiguous. Germline-derived CDR1 and CDR2 are MDHEN and SYDVKM. The V gene lost 3 bases and the J gene lost 2 bases, with 11 bases spanning the gap. The CDR3 runs to 16 residues. The CDR3 protein is CASSFILNPGANVLTF. The CDR3 region has the DNA TGTGCCAGCAGTTTCATCTTGAACCCTGGGGCCAACGTCCTGACTTTC.

Many counts were recorded for this clonotype. The rearrangement links TRBV29-1 to TRBJ2-5; D is undetermined. The germline V gene has CDR1 SQVTM and CDR2 ANQGSEA. The CDR3 is 15 amino acids. V was pared by 3 bases and J by 1 base, with 15 bases between. CDR3 DNA sequence: TGCAGCGTTGAGGATCAGAAAACGCCCCAAGAGACCCAGTACTTC. This gives the protein CSVEDQKTPQETQYF. Full variable domain (outside the CDR3, taken from reference TRBV29-1 and TRBJ2-5): SAVISQKPSRDICQRGTSLTIQCQVDSQVTMMFWYRQQPGQSLTLIATANQGSEATYESGFVIDKFPISRPNLTFSTLTVSNMSPEDSSIYLCSVEDQKTPQETQYFGPGTRLLVL.

This clonotype came up many times. The chain links TRBV3-1 to TRBJ2-7; maybe TRBD2 (6 bases). The V end was cut by 0 bases, the J end by 7 bases, with 19 bases between. Germline CDR1 reads LGHDT; CDR2 reads YNNKEL (reference sequence). The CDR3 covers 16 residues. This chain's CDR3 is CASSQEAWDSLQEQYF. CDR3 in DNA: TGTGCCAGCAGCCAAGAGGCCTGGGACTCCCTACAGGAGCAGTACTTC.

This clonotype was counted ten times or more. The rearrangement links TRBV12-3 or TRBV12-4 to TRBJ2-5, with D possibly being TRBD1 (6 bases). The CDR3 runs to 14 residues. With 5 bases removed from V and 1 base from J, the gap between germline ends came to 11 bases. CDR3 coding DNA: TGTGCCAGCAGTCGTGGACAGTTCCAAGAGACCCAGTACTTC. Amino acids: CASSRGQFQETQYF.

This clonotype was observed many times. The genes are TRBV6-1 and TRBJ1-2, with D uncertain. The germline CDR1 and CDR2 sequences are MNHNS and SASEGT. V was cut by 1 base and J by 8 bases, with 11 bases left in between. This CDR3 is built from 13 residues. For the CDR3, the DNA is TGTGCCAGCAGTGAAGTTGGGCGCAGGGGCTACACCTTC. The encoded protein is CASSEVGRRGYTF.

Ten or more counts support this clonotype. The rearrangement links TRBV2 to TRBJ2-5, with D hard to call. The CDR3 is 11 amino acids. CDR1 is SNHLY and CDR2 is FYNNEI in the germline V gene. V dropped 10 bases and J dropped 3 bases, with 9 bases sitting between them. The CDR3 sequence: CATGREETQYF. The CDR3 bases are TGTGCCACCGGACGAGAAGAGACCCAGTACTTC.

This clonotype was seen a few times. No conserved phenylalanine or tryptophan is present at the end of the CDR3, so a read error is the likely explanation. The gene calls are TRBV15 and TRBJ1-1; D gene uncertain. V shed 1 base and J shed 1 base, with 7 bases lying between them. The CDR3 sequence is 14 residues long. CDR1 is LNHNV, CDR2 YYDKDF, per germline (reference sequence). CDR3 in amino acids: CATSRALGNTEAFL. CDR3 bases: TGTGCCACCAGCAGAGCATTGGGGAACACTGAAGCTTTCCTT.

Ten or more counts support this clonotype. This rearrangement joins TRBV12-5 to TRBJ2-5, with 8 bases matching TRBD1. Germline V gives CDR1 LGHNT, CDR2 FRNRAP. CDR3 size: 14 residues. With V trimmed by 6 bases and J by 4 bases, 7 bases remained unmatched. The CDR3 here is CASGPDRAVETQYF. The CDR3 DNA sequence: TGTGCTAGTGGACCGGACAGGGCTGTAGAGACCCAGTACTTC.

This clonotype was seen at least ten times. J is TRBJ2-7 and V is TRBV2; 11 bases agree with TRBD2. After removal of 6 bases from V and 5 bases from J, the junction contained 3 bases not matched to a gene. CDR1 and CDR2 (germline): SNHLY, FYNNEI. This CDR3 contains 13 residues. The CDR3 here is CASRVLAGDEQYF. Here the CDR3 DNA reads TGTGCCAGCAGGGTACTAGCGGGAGACGAGCAGTACTTC.

This clonotype showed up just once. The chain has TRBV6-1 and TRBJ1-6; 9 positions match TRBD1. This CDR3 has 16 amino acids. V lost 0 bases and J lost 8; bases outside the gene matches: 5. CDR1 is MNHNS, CDR2 SASEGT, per germline. The CDR3 bases are TGTGCCAGCAGTGAAGCACCGGGACAGGGTTATTCACCCCTCCACTTT. It yields the protein CASSEAPGQGYSPLHF.